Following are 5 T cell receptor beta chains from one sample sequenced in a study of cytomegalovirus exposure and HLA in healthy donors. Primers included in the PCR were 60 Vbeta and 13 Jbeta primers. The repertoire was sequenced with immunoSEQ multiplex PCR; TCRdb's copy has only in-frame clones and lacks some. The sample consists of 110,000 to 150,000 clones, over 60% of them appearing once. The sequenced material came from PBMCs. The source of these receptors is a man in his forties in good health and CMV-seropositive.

CDR3 DNA: TGTGCCAGTAGTATTACAGAGTATAGCAATCAGCCCCAGCATTTT. It is translated as CASSITEYSNQPQHF. This chain joins TRBV19 and TRBJ1-5, with D unclear. Deletions cut 3 bases from V and 0 bases from J, with 9 bases between. The germline V gene has CDR1 LNHDA and CDR2 SQIVND (reference sequence). This CDR3 comprises 15 residues.

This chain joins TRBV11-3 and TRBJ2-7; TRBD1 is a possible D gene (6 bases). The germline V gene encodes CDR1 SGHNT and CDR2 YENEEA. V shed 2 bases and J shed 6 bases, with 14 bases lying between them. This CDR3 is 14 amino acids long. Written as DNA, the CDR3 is TGTGCCAGCAGCTTATTACAGGGCCCTCCCGAGCAGTACTTC. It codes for CASSLLQGPPEQYF.

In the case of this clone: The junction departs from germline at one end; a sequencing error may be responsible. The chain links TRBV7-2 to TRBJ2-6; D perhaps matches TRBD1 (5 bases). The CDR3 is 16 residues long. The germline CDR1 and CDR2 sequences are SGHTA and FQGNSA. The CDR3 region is CASSLASGSGANALTF. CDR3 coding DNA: TGTGCCAGCAGCTTAGCCTCCGGCTCTGGGGCCAACGCCCTGACTTTC. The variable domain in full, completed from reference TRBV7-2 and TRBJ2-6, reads GAGVSQSPSNKVTEKGKDVELRCDPISGHTALYWYRQSLGQGLEFLIYFQGNSAPDKSGLPSDRFSAERTGGSVSTLTIQRTQQEDSAVYLCASSLASGSGANALTFGAGSRLTVL.

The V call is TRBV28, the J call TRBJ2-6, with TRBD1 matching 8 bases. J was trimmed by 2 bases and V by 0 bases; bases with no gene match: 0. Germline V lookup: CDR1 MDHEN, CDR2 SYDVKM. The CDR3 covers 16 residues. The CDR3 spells CASSLWDRAGANVLTF. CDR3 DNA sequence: TGTGCCAGCAGTTTATGGGACAGGGCTGGGGCCAACGTCCTGACTTTC.

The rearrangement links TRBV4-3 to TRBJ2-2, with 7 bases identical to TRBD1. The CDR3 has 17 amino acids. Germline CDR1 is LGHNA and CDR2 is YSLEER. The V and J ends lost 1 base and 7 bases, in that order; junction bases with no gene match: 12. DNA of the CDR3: TGCGCCAGCAGCCAAGCTCCGACAGGGTCGACGGGCGGGGAGCTGTTTTTT. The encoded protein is CASSQAPTGSTGGELFF.